This T cell receptor (beta chain) derives from a study of T cell responses to AZD1222 COVID-19 vaccine. Findings and caveats of the study: Clonal diversity may have been underestimated in mostly white British donors. At 160-218 and 743-854, vaccine-associated CD4 TCRs were dominant, and they spanned spike. Recipients of two AZD1222 doses showed rising Spike-specific TCR breadth and depth.

Data came from immunoSEQ multiplex PCR; TCRdb stores just in-frame clones and leaves some out. The table includes around 80,000 clones, more than 70% detected once. In regard to this clone: Its specificity is not known.

The V gene's germline CDR1 is SGHTA and CDR2 FQGTGA. V dropped 1 base and J dropped 3 bases, with 9 bases sitting between them. The CDR3 totals 14 residues. Sequenced material: peripheral blood, taken on day 0 of AZD1222 vaccination. The receptor was isolated from an adult in good health. The chain joins TRBV7-3 to TRBJ1-1; tentative D call: TRBD1 (6 bases). CDR3 region: CASSLKRGDTEAFF. The DNA of the CDR3 is TGTGCCAGCAGCTTAAAAAGGGGGGACACTGAAGCTTTCTTT.